The entry below describes one T cell receptor beta chain. The entry originates in a study of CD8 T cells in Susac syndrome. A quantity of about 0.5 to 1 ug RNA underwent reverse transcription using random hexamers. TCRdb reprocessed the immunoSEQ multiplex PCR reads via MiXCR and lists one record per CDR3 protein. The table records roughly 150,000 distinct CDR3 sequences, around 96% of them present only once. The sequencing sample was made of CD8+ T cells from PBMCs. The receptor was derived from a human donor with multiple sclerosis.

The CDR3 DNA reads TGTGCCACCCAGCGGGGGTCGGCCGGGGAGCTGTTTTTT. Translation: CATQRGSAGELFF. This chain links TRBV9 with TRBJ2-2; 8 positions match TRBD2. Germline V gives CDR1 SGDLS, CDR2 YYNGEE. CDR3 length equals 13 residues. The J segment lost 6 bases and the V segment lost 9 bases, leaving 7 bases of the junction unmatched.